This T cell receptor beta chain originates from a study of identical twins. Looked up from germline, CDR1 is MNHNY and CDR2 is SVGAGI (reference sequence). V lost 2 bases and J lost 6, with 16 bases in between. This CDR3 comprises 15 residues. There are a few counts of this clonotype. Each CDR3 protein gets one entry after TCRdb re-called the 5' RACE reads with MiXCR. The data hold about 390,000 distinct CDR3 sequences, with approximately 10% observed a single time. Sequencing used naive T cells sorted from blood. V is TRBV6-6 and J is TRBJ1-1; D may be TRBD1 (5 bases). This receptor was obtained from a woman aged 45-60 years in good health. CDR3 amino acids: CASSYRFQGRAEAFF. Written as DNA, the CDR3 is TGTGCCAGCAGTTACCGTTTCCAGGGAAGGGCTGAAGCTTTCTTT.